The 27 T cell receptor beta chains below come from one sample, sequenced in a study of T-cell memory formation after mild COVID-19. TCRdb re-called the 5' RACE reads with MiXCR, one entry per CDR3 protein. In the table there are about 210,000 distinct CDR3 sequences, about 27% of which are singletons. Source material: PBMCs or a T cell subset sorted from them (not recorded which). Source of these receptors: an adult woman who had mild COVID-19 (a few samples of this study predate the infection). Cell type and time point are not known.

J is TRBJ2-3 and V is TRBV30, with D perhaps matching TRBD2 (6 bases). Trimming removed 3 bases from V and 6 bases from J, with 22 bases in between. Germline lookup yields CDR1 GTSNPN and CDR2 SVGIG (reference sequence). CDR3 length equals 16 residues. The CDR3 DNA is TGTGCCTGGAGCCCAGGGACCACGACTGGGAGGGATACGCAGTATTTT. Protein sequence: CAWSPGTTTGRDTQYF.

This clonotype was detected a few times. V gene TRBV12-3 or TRBV12-4 combines with J gene TRBJ2-3, with 9 bases fitting TRBD2. The CDR3 totals 18 residues. V was clipped by 3 bases and J by 1 base; unmatched bases: 11. Here the CDR3 DNA reads TGTGCCAGCAGTTTGTGGCTAGCGGGATCTGGGGGCACAGATACGCAGTATTTT. Translated: CASSLWLAGSGGTDTQYF.

This chain joins TRBV5-1 and TRBJ2-7; TRBD1 matches 11 bases. Germline values: CDR1 SGHRS, CDR2 YFSETQ. Trimming at V came to 4 bases and at J to 1 base, leaving 4 bases not matched to a gene. The CDR3 totals 15 residues. CDR3 DNA: TGCGCCAGCAGCACGGGACAGGGGGAGTCCTACGAGCAGTACTTC. Residues: CASSTGQGESYEQYF.

The chain links TRBV7-6 to TRBJ2-5; unclear D gene. The germline gives CDR1 SGHVS, CDR2 FNYEAQ. Trimming took 0 bases from V and 2 from J, leaving 16 bases between them. This CDR3 is 17 amino acids long. The CDR3 sequence is CASSLASSSIRQETQYF. The CDR3 region has the DNA TGTGCCAGCAGCTTAGCCAGCTCCTCGATTCGGCAAGAGACCCAGTACTTC.

The chain links TRBV3-1 to TRBJ2-5; D remains unclear. V shed 10 bases and J shed 4 bases, with 10 bases lying between them. This CDR3 has 11 residues. CDR1 and CDR2 from the germline V gene are LGHDT and YNNKEL (reference sequence). CDR3 in amino acids: CATQRTETQYF. The CDR3 DNA reads TGTGCCACCCAACGAACAGAGACCCAGTACTTC.

This chain uses TRBV12-3 or TRBV12-4 with TRBJ2-3; D is perhaps TRBD2 (5 bases). Between the trimmed V and J ends, which lost 6 bases and 4 bases, there was a span of 11 bases. CDR3 length: 13 amino acids. DNA of the CDR3: TGTGCCAGCAGATATAGCGCAGCAGATACGCAGTATTTT. It specifies CASRYSAADTQYF.

The chain's CDR3 is CASGLTNEQFF. Here the CDR3 DNA reads TGTGCCAGCGGACTCACCAATGAGCAGTTCTTC. This chain joins TRBV27 and TRBJ2-1; tentatively, D is TRBD2 (5 bases). The germline CDR1 and CDR2 sequences are MNHEY and SMNVEV (reference sequence). Between the trimmed V and J ends, which lost 8 bases and 6 bases, there was a span of 8 bases. The CDR3 runs 11 residues.

Ten or more counts support this clonotype. V and J are TRBV6-6 and TRBJ2-4; either TRBD1 or TRBD2 may supply D (7 bases each). V was shortened by 4 bases and J by 0 bases, with 19 bases between the two germline ends. Per germline, CDR1 MNHNY and CDR2 SVGAGI (reference sequence). The CDR3 runs to 18 residues. The chain's CDR3 is CASSFNAGGLIAKNIQYF. The CDR3 nucleotides read TGTGCCAGCAGTTTCAACGCAGGGGGACTAATAGCCAAAAACATTCAGTACTTC.

The chain uses TRBV7-3 and TRBJ2-3, with 8 bases that match TRBD2. V lost 5 bases, J lost 8 bases, and 12 bases stayed unmatched. The germline V gene has CDR1 SGHTA and CDR2 FQGTGA. The CDR3 consists of 15 residues. The chain's CDR3 is CASSPSRGAVGTQYF. CDR3 DNA: TGTGCCAGCAGCCCATCGCGGGGGGCAGTGGGTACGCAGTATTTT.

This clonotype showed up just a few times. This chain uses TRBV4-1 with TRBJ2-1; D may be TRBD2 (6 bases). There are 14 residues in the CDR3. The germline V and J ends were trimmed by 0 bases and 6 bases, with 9 bases remaining between them. Germline CDR1 MGHRA, CDR2 YSYEKL. The CDR3 DNA sequence: TGCGCCAGCAGCCAAGAGCGGGGCTCCAATGAGCAGTTCTTC. Amino acid sequence: CASSQERGSNEQFF.

This clonotype was counted only a few times. The rearrangement links TRBV12-3 or TRBV12-4 to TRBJ2-2; maybe TRBD2 (6 bases). Trimming stripped 0 bases from V and 5 bases from J, with 37 bases between. The CDR3 totals 24 residues. The CDR3 region is CASSLALGVGGMVGGRRNTGELFF. CDR3 bases: TGTGCCAGCAGTTTAGCCCTGGGTGTTGGGGGGATGGTAGGAGGGAGAAGGAATACCGGGGAGCTGTTTTTT.

V usage is TRBV4-3 and J usage is TRBJ1-1; no clear D gene. Germline V gene lookup returns CDR1 LGHNA and CDR2 YSLEER. The CDR3 is 15 residues long. Trimming shortened V by 1 base and J by 1 base, and 10 bases separated the two germline ends. In DNA form, the CDR3 reads TGCGCCAGCAGCCAAGGAAGACACTGGAACACTGAAGCTTTCTTT. Protein product: CASSQGRHWNTEAFF.

The chain uses TRBV5-5 and TRBJ2-6; D gene unclear. CDR3 length equals 16 residues. Trimming left V 2 bases short and J 1 base short, with 10 bases between. Per the germline V gene, CDR1 is SGHKS and CDR2 is YYEKEE (reference sequence). The CDR3 DNA is TGTGCCAGCAGCTTATCGGTGTGGTCTGGGGCCAACGTCCTGACTTTC. Amino acids: CASSLSVWSGANVLTF.

This clonotype was detected only a few times. The V gene is TRBV4-3, the J gene TRBJ2-7; D unclear. The CDR3 is 15 amino acids. Germline V gives CDR1 LGHNA, CDR2 YSLEER. Trimming removed 0 bases at V and 5 bases at J, with 14 bases between. CDR3 sequence reads: CASSQEPGYVDEQYF. Written as DNA, the CDR3 is TGCGCCAGCAGCCAAGAGCCCGGGTACGTCGACGAGCAGTACTTC.

The CDR3 loop reads CASSLYGGEPQHF. The CDR3 nucleotides are TGTGCCAGCAGCTTGTATGGGGGCGAGCCCCAGCATTTT. The chain uses TRBV5-6 and TRBJ1-5; the D gene is possibly TRBD1 (6 bases). Looked up from germline, CDR1 is SGHDT and CDR2 is YYEEEE. The CDR3 sequence is 13 residues long. V was pared by 1 base and J by 8 bases, with 10 bases between.

The genes are TRBV6-1 and TRBJ2-5; 8 bases fit TRBD2. This CDR3 contains 16 residues. J was trimmed by 1 base and V by 5 bases; bases with no gene match: 9. The V gene's germline CDR1 is MNHNS and CDR2 SASEGT. CDR3 loop: CASSSREGGGQETQYF. Here the CDR3 DNA reads TGTGCCAGCAGTTCCCGGGAGGGCGGGGGCCAAGAGACCCAGTACTTC.

This chain uses TRBV7-9 with TRBJ2-2, with no clear D. The CDR3 length is 11 residues. Germline CDR1 and CDR2: SEHNR and FQNEAQ (reference sequence). V was shortened by 4 bases and J by 8 bases, with 5 bases between the two germline ends. CDR3 region: CASSSRGELFF. In DNA, the CDR3 is TGTGCCAGCAGCTCCCGGGGGGAGCTGTTTTTT. Full variable domain (missing parts from reference TRBV7-9 and TRBJ2-2): DTGVSQNPRHKITKRGQNVTFRCDPISEHNRLYWYRQTLGQGPEFLTYFQNEAQLEKSRLLSDRFSAERPKGSFSTLEIQRTEQGDSAMYLCASSSRGELFFGEGSRLTVL.

This clonotype was picked up a small number of times. Here the CDR3 reads CSAAKGTGNTEAFF. The DNA of the CDR3 is TGCAGCGCAGCTAAGGGGACAGGGAACACTGAAGCTTTCTTT. The chain carries TRBV29-1 and TRBJ1-1, with TRBD1 identical over 8 bases. Germline CDR1 is SQVTM and CDR2 is ANQGSEA. V dropped 7 bases and J dropped 1; count of bases not matched to a gene: 8. This CDR3 spans 14 amino acids.

The genes are TRBV14 and TRBJ1-3; 7 bases agree with TRBD1. CDR1 SGHDN and CDR2 FVKESK come from the germline V gene. Losses at the gene ends were 2 bases for V and 0 bases for J; bases not matched to a gene: 7. CDR3 length: 17 amino acids. The CDR3 protein is CASSQYTGTDSGNTIYF. The CDR3 region has the DNA TGTGCCAGCAGCCAATATACCGGGACAGACTCTGGAAACACCATATATTTT.

In this sample, this clonotype turned up a few times. V and J are TRBV4-1 and TRBJ1-2; no clear D. The germline V and J ends were trimmed by 4 bases and 4 bases, with 22 bases remaining between them. CDR1 is MGHRA and CDR2 is YSYEKL in the germline V gene. There are 17 residues in the CDR3. This CDR3 reads CASSPRTTDSYSYGYTF. The CDR3 DNA reads as TGCGCCAGCAGCCCTCGGACCACCGATAGTTATTCCTATGGCTACACCTTC.

This clonotype was seen only a few times. The V call is TRBV6-6, the J call TRBJ2-1; 11 bases are shared with TRBD2. CDR3 length: 15 residues. Trimming removed 2 bases from V and 6 bases from J; junction bases left unmatched: 3. The germline CDR1 and CDR2 sequences are MNHNY and SVGAGI (reference sequence). The DNA for the CDR3 is TGTGCCAGCAGTTACACTAGCGGGAGACGCAATGAGCAGTTCTTC. This sequence encodes CASSYTSGRRNEQFF.

This clonotype occurred a few times. V is TRBV18 and J is TRBJ1-6; no definite D call. Germline V gene data show CDR1 as KGHSH and CDR2 as LQKENI. The CDR3 consists of 16 residues. V dropped 3 bases and J dropped 10 bases, with 19 bases sitting between them. As DNA, the CDR3 is TGTGCCAGCTCACCCTTCGAGAGTGGGAGGCGCTCACCCCTCCACTTT. Translated, it gives CASSPFESGRRSPLHF. The full variable domain, completed using reference TRBV18 and TRBJ1-6, is NAGVMQNPRHLVRRRGQEARLRCSPMKGHSHVYWYRQLPEEGLKFMVYLQKENIIDESGMPKERFSAEFPKEGPSILRIQQVVRGDSAAYFCASSPFESGRRSPLHFGNGTRLTVT.

This chain uses TRBV6-6 with TRBJ1-1; D uncertain. Germline V CDR1 and CDR2: MNHNY, SVGAGI (reference sequence). The CDR3 covers 13 residues. V lost 4 bases to trimming and J lost 10 bases, with 16 bases between them. For the CDR3, the DNA is TGTGCCAGCAGTTGGACCAATTCTGGAGGAGCTTTCTTT. Translating gives CASSWTNSGGAFF.

This clonotype was observed many times. The rearrangement uses TRBV24-1 and TRBJ2-1; 8 bases agree with TRBD1. Germline V gives CDR1 KGHDR, CDR2 SFDVKD. With 5 bases clipped from V and 0 bases from J, the junction kept 8 bases outside the gene matches. This CDR3 has 17 amino acids. The CDR3 DNA sequence: TGTGCCACCAGTGGCCCTGACAGGGGTAGCTCCTACAATGAGCAGTTCTTC. Amino acid sequence: CATSGPDRGSSYNEQFF.

This clonotype was recorded a few times. V gene TRBV7-2 combines with J gene TRBJ1-2; D remains ambiguous. Germline V gene sequence: CDR1 SGHTA, CDR2 FQGNSA. CDR3 length: 14 residues. V was clipped by 7 bases and J by 4 bases, with 16 bases between them. The chain's CDR3 is CASNRRRVGYGYTF. CDR3 DNA: TGTGCCAGCAACCGACGTAGGGTTGGCTATGGCTACACCTTC.

The rearrangement joins TRBV6-2 or TRBV6-3 to TRBJ2-7, with 8 bases aligning to TRBD2. The length of the CDR3 is 14 residues. V lost 6 bases, J lost 5 bases, and 9 bases stayed unmatched. Germline CDR1 and CDR2: MNHEY and SVGEGT. Here the CDR3 DNA reads TGTGCCAGCAGCCGCTCCGGGAGGGCGCACGAGCAGTACTTC. Its translation is CASSRSGRAHEQYF.

A few counts support this clonotype. The CDR3 is CASSQPEGNTEAFF. In DNA form, the CDR3 reads TGTGCCAGCAGTCAACCGGAGGGGAACACTGAAGCTTTCTTT. V gene TRBV6-5 combines with J gene TRBJ1-1; D gene ambiguous. V lost 5 bases, J lost 1 base, and 11 bases lay in between. CDR1 and CDR2 from the germline V gene are MNHEY and SVGAGI. This CDR3 has 14 residues.